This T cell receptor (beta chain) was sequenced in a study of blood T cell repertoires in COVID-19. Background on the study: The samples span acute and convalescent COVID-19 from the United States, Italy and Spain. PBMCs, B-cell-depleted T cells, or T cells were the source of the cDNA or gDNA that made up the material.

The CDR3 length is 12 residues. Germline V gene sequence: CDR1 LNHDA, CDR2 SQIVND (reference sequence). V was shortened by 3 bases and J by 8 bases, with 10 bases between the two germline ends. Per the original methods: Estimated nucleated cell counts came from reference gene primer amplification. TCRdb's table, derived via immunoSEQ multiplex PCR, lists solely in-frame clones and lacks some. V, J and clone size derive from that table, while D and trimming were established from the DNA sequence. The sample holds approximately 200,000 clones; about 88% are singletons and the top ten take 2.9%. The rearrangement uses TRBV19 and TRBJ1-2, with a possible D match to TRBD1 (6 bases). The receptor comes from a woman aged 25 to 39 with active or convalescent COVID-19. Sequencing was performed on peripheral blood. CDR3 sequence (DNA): TGTGCCAGTAGTATTTCAGGGGACGGCTACACCTTC. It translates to CASSISGDGYTF.